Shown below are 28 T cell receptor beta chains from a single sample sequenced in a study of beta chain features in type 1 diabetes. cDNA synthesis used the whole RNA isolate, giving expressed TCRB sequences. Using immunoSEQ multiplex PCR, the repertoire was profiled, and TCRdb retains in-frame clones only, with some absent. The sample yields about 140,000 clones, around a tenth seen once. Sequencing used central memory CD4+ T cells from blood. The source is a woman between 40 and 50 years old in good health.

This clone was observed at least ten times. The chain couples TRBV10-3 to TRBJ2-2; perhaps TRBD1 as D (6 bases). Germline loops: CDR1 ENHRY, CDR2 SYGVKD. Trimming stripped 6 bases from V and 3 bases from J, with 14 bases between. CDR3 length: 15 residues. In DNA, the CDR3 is TGTGCCATCAGCGCCGACAGGACCTACACCGGGGAGCTGTTTTTT. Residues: CAISADRTYTGELFF.

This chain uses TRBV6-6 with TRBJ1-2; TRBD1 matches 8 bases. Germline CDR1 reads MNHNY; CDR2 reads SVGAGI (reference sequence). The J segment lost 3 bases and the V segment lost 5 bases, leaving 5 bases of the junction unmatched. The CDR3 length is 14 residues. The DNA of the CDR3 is TGTGCCAGCAGTGTAGGACAGGGAGACTATGGCTACACCTTC. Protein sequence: CASSVGQGDYGYTF.

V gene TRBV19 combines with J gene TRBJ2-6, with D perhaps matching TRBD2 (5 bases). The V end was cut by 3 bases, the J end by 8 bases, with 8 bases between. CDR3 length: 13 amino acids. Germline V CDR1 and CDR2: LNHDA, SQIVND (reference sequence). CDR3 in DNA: TGTGCCAGTAGTATCCGGGGATCCAACGTCCTGACTTTC. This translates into CASSIRGSNVLTF. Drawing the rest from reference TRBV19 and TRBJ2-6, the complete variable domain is DGGITQSPKYLFRKEGQNVTLSCEQNLNHDAMYWYRQDPGQGLRLIYYSQIVNDFQKGDIAEGYSVSREKKESFPLTVTSAQKNPTAFYLCASSIRGSNVLTFGAGSRLTVL.

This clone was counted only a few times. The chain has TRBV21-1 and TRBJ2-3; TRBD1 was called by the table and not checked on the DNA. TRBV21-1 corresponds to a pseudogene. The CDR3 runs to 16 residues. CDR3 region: CASSKVAQGYTDTQYF. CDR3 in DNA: TGTGCCAGCAGCAAAGTTGCGCAGGGTTACACAGATACGCAGTATTTT.

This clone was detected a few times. The CDR3 region has the DNA TGTGCCATCAGGGGGGGCTACGAGCAGTACTTC. Encoded protein: CAIRGGYEQYF. The J gene is TRBJ2-7, the V gene TRBV2; D possibly matches TRBD1 or TRBD2 (7 bases each). The CDR3 covers 11 residues. V was clipped by 10 bases and J by 3 bases, with 10 bases between them. CDR1 and CDR2 (germline): SNHLY, FYNNEI.

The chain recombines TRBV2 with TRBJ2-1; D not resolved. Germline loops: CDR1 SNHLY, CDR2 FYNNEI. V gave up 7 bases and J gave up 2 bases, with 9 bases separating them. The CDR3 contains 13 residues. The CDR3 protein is CASKHPAYNEQFF. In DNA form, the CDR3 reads TGTGCCAGCAAGCATCCGGCCTACAATGAGCAGTTCTTC.

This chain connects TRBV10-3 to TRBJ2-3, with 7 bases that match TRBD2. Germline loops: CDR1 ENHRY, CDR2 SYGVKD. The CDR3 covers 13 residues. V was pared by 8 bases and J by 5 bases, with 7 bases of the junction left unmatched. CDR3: CAIGVAGGDTQYF. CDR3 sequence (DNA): TGTGCCATCGGGGTAGCGGGCGGAGATACGCAGTATTTT.

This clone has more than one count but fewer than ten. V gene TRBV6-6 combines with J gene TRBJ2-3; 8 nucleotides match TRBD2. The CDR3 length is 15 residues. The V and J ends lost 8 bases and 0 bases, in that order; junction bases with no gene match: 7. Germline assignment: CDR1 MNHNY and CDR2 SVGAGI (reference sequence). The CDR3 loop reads CASRPLAGSTDTQYF. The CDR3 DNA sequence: TGTGCCAGCCGCCCCTTAGCGGGGAGCACAGATACGCAGTATTTT.

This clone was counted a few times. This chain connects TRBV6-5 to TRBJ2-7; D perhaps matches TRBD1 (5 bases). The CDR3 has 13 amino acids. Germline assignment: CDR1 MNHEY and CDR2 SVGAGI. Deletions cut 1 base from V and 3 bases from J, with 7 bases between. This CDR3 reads CASSYFQGYEQYF. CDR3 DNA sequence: TGTGCCAGCAGTTACTTTCAGGGCTACGAGCAGTACTTC.

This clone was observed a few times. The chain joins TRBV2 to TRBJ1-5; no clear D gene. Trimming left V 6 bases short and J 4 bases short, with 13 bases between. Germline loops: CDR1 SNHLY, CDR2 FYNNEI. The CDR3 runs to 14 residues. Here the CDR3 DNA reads TGTGCCAGCAGGGAGAGGATACTGAATCAGCCCCAGCATTTT. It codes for CASRERILNQPQHF.

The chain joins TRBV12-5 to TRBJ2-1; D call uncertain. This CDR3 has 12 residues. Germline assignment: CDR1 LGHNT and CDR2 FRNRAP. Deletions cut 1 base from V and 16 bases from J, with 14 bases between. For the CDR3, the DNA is TGTGCTAGTGGTTTGGCCGGGTCCTACTTTTTCTTC. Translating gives CASGLAGSYFFF.

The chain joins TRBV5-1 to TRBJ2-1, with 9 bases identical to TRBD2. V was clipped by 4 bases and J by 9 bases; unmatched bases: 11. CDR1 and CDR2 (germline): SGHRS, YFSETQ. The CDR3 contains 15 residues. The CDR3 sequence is CASSLASGVGLEQFF. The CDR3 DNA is TGCGCCAGCAGCCTGGCTAGCGGGGTGGGGCTTGAGCAGTTCTTC.

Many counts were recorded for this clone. DNA of the CDR3: TGTGCCAGCAGCTTCGGGACAGGACACTCTGGAAACACCATATATTTT. This translates into CASSFGTGHSGNTIYF. The V gene is TRBV7-2, the J gene TRBJ1-3, with 8 bases aligning to TRBD1. This CDR3 has 16 amino acids. Germline CDR1 reads SGHTA; CDR2 reads FQGNSA. V dropped 3 bases and J dropped 0; count of bases not matched to a gene: 4.

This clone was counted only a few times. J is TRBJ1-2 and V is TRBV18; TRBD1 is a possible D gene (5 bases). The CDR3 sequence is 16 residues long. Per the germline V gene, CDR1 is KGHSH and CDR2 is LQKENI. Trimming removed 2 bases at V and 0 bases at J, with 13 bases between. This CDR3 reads CASSPDDSLANYGYTF. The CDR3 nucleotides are TGTGCCAGCTCACCAGACGACAGCTTAGCTAACTATGGCTACACCTTC.

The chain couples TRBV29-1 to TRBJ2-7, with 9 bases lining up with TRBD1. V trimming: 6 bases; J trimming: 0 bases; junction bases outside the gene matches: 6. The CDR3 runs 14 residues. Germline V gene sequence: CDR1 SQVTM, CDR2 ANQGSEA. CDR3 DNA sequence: TGCAGCGTCGGACAGGGGCGAAGCTCCTACGAGCAGTACTTC. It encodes CSVGQGRSSYEQYF.

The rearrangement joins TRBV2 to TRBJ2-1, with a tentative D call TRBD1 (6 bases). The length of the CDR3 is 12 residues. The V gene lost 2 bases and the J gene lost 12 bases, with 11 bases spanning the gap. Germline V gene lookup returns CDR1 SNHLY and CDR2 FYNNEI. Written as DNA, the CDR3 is TGTGCCAGCAGTGAATTACCGACAGGGCAGTTCTTC. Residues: CASSELPTGQFF.

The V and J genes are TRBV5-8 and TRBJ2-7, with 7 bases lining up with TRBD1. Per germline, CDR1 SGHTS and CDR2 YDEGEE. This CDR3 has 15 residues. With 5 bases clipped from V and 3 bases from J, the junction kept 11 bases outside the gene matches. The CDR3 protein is CASSPRTGAYYEQYF. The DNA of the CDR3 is TGTGCCAGCAGTCCAAGGACAGGCGCATACTACGAGCAGTACTTC.

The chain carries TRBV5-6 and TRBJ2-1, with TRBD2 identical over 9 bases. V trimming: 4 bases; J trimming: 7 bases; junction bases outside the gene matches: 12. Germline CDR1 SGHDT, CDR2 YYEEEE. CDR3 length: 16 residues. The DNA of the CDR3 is TGTGCCAGCAGCCCCCAAGCGGGGGGCCCCTGGAATGAGCAGTTCTTC. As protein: CASSPQAGGPWNEQFF.

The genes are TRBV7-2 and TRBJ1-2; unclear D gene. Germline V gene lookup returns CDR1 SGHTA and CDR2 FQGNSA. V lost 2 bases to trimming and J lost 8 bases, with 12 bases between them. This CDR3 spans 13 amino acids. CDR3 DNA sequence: TGTGCCAGCAGCTTATCCGGGATGGTGGGCTACACCTTC. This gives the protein CASSLSGMVGYTF.

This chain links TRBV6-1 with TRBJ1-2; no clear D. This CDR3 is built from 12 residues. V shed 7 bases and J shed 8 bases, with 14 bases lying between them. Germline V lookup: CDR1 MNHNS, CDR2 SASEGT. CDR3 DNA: TGTGCCAGCACCCTAAGCAATAGCGGCTACACCTTC. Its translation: CASTLSNSGYTF.

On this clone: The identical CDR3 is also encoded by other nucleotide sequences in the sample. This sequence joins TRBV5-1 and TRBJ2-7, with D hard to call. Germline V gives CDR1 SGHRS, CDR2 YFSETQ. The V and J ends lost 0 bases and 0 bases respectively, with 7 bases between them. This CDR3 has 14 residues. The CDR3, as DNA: TGCGCCAGCAGCTTGGAGCGATCCTCCTACGAGCAGTACTTC. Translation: CASSLERSSYEQYF.

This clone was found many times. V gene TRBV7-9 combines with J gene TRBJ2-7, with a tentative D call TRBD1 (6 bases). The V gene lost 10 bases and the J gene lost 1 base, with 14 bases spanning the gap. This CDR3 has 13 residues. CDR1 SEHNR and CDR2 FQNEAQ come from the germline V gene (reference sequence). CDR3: CAITGLGSYEQYF. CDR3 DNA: TGTGCCATCACAGGGTTGGGATCCTACGAGCAGTACTTC.

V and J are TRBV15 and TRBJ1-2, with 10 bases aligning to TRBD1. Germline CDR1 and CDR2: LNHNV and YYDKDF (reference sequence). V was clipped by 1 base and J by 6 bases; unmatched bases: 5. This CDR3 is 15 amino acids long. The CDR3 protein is CATSRAGTGEHGYTF. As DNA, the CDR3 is TGTGCCACCAGCAGAGCAGGGACAGGGGAGCATGGCTACACCTTC.

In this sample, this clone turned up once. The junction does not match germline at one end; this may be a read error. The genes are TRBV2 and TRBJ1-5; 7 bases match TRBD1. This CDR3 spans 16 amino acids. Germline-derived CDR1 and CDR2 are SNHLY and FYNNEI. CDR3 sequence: CASREEGQVPNQPQHF. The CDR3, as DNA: TGTGCCAGCAGAGAAGAAGGACAGGTGCCAAATCAGCCCCAGCATTTT. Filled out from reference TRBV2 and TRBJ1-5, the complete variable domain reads EPEVTQTPSHQVTQMGQEVILRCVPISNHLYFYWYRQILGQKVEFLVSFYNNEISEKSEIFDDQFSVERPDGSNFTLKIRSTKLEDSAMYFCASREEGQVPNQPQHFGDGTRLSIL.

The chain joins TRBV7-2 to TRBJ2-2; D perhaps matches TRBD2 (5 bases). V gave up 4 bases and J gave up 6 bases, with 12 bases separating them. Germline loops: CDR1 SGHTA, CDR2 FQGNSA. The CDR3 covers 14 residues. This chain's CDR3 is CASSYHKRPGELFF. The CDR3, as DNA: TGTGCCAGCAGCTACCATAAGCGGCCCGGGGAGCTGTTTTTT.

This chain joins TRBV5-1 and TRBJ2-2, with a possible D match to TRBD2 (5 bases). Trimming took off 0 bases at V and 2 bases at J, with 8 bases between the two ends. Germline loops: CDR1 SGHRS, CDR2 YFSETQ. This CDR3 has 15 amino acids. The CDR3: CASSLDRGNTGELFF. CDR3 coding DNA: TGCGCCAGCAGCTTGGATCGGGGAAACACCGGGGAGCTGTTTTTT.

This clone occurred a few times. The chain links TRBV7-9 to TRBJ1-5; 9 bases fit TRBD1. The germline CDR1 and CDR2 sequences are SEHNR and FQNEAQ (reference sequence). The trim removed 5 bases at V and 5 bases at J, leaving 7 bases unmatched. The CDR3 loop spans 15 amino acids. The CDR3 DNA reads TGTGCCAGCAGCACACAGGGGGCGAGTGATCAGCCCCAGCATTTT. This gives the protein CASSTQGASDQPQHF.

The CDR3 sequence: CASSAVGGTEAFF. CDR3 bases: TGTGCCAGCAGCGCCGTAGGGGGCACTGAAGCTTTCTTT. V and J are TRBV5-4 and TRBJ1-1; D perhaps matches TRBD1 (6 bases). CDR3 length: 13 amino acids. Germline-derived CDR1 and CDR2 are SGHNT and YYREEE (reference sequence). Trimming stripped 4 bases from V and 4 bases from J, with 11 bases between. The full variable domain, in which reference TRBV5-4 and TRBJ1-1 provide the parts outside the CDR3, is ETGVTQSPTHLIKTRGQQVTLRCSSQSGHNTVSWYQQALGQGPQFIFQYYREEENGRGNFPPRFSGLQFPNYSSELNVNALELDDSALYLCASSAVGGTEAFFGQGTRLTVV.